This TCR beta chain was captured in a study of blood T cell repertoires in COVID-19. Here immunoSEQ multiplex PCR was the method, and the copy in TCRdb shows in-frame clones only, minus some. Found here are fewer than 80,000 clones, more than 70% of them singletons; the top ten hold 20% to 25%. The V gene's germline CDR1 is PRHDT and CDR2 FYEKMQ (reference sequence). The CDR3 consists of 16 residues. The trim removed 5 bases at V and 2 bases at J, leaving 7 bases unmatched. This clone was seen a few times. This sequence originates from a woman in her fifties or sixties with active or convalescent COVID-19. The sequenced sample was peripheral blood. The chain combines TRBV13 with TRBJ2-3; 10 positions match TRBD2. The CDR3 region has the DNA TGTGCCAGCAGCCGGGGACTAGCGAAAGACACAGATACGCAGTATTTT. This translates into CASSRGLAKDTDTQYF.